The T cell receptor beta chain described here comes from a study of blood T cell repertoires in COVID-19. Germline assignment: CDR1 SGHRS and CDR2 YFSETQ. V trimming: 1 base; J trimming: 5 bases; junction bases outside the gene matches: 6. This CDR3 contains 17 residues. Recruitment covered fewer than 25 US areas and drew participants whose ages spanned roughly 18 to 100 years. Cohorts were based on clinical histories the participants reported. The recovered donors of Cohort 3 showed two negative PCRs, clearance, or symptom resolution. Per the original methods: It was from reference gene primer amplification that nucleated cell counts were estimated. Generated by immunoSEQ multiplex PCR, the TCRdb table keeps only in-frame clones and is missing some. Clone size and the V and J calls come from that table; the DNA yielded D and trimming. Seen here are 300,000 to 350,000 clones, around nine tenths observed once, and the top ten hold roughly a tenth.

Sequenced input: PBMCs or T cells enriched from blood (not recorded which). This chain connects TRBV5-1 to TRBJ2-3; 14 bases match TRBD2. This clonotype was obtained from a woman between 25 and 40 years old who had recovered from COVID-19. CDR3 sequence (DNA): TGCGCCAGCAGCTTGAGAGGGACTAGCGGGGGTGGAGATACGCAGTATTTT. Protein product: CASSLRGTSGGGDTQYF. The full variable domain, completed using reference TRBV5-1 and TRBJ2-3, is KAGVTQTPRYLIKTRGQQVTLSCSPISGHRSVSWYQQTPGQGLQFLFEYFSETQRNKGNFPGRFSGRQFSNSRSEMNVSTLELGDSALYLCASSLRGTSGGGDTQYFGPGTRLTVL.